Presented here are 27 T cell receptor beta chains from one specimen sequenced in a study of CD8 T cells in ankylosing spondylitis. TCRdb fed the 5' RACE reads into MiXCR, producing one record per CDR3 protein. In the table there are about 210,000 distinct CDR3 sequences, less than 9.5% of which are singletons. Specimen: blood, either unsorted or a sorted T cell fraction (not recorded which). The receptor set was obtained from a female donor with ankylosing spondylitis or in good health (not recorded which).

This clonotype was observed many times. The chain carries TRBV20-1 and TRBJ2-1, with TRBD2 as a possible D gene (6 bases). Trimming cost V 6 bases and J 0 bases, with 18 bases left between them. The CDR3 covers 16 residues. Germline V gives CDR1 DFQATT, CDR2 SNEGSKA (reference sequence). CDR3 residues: CSAPGGTASSYNEQFF. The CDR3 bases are TGCAGTGCCCCAGGCGGGACGGCTAGCTCCTACAATGAGCAGTTCTTC.

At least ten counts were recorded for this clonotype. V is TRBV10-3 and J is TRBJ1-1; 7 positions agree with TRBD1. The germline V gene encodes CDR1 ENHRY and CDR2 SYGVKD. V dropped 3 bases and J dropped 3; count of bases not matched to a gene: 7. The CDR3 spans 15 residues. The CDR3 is CAISDDQGDHTEAFF. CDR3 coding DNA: TGTGCCATCAGTGACGACCAGGGGGATCACACTGAAGCTTTCTTT.

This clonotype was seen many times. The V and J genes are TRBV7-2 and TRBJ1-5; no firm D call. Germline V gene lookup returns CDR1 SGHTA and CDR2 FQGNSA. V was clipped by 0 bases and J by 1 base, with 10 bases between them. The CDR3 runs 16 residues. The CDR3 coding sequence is TGTGCCAGCAGCTTAGCCTGGGGAGGGAGCAATCAGCCCCAGCATTTT. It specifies CASSLAWGGSNQPQHF.

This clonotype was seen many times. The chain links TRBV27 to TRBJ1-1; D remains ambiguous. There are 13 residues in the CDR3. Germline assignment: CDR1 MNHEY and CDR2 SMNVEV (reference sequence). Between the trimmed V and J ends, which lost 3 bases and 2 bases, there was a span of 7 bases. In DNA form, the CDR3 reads TGTGCCAGCAGTTTTTGGGATAACACTGAAGCTTTCTTT. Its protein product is CASSFWDNTEAFF.

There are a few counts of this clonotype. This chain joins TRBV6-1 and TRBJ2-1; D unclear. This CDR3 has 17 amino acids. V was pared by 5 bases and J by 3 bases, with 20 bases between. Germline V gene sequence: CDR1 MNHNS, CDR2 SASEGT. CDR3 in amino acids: CASSPWGRPGYYNEQFF. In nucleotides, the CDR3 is TGTGCCAGCAGTCCCTGGGGTCGCCCCGGGTACTACAATGAGCAGTTCTTC.

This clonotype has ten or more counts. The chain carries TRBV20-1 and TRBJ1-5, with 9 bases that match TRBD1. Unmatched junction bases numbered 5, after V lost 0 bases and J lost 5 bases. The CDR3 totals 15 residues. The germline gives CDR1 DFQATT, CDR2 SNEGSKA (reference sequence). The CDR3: CSARDLTGGDQPQHF. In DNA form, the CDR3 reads TGCAGTGCTAGAGATTTAACAGGGGGCGATCAGCCCCAGCATTTT.

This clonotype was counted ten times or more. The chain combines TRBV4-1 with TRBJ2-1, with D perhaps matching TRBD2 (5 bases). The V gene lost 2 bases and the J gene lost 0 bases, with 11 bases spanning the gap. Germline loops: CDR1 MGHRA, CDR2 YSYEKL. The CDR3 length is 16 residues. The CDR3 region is CASSQPGKGSYNEQFF. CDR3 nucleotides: TGCGCCAGCAGCCAACCGGGGAAGGGCTCCTACAATGAGCAGTTCTTC.

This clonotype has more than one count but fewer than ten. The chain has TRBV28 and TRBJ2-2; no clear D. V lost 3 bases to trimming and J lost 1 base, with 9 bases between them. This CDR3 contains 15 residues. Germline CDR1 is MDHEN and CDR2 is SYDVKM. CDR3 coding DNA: TGTGCCAGCAGTTTGTCACAGTTGAACACCGGGGAGCTGTTTTTT. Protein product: CASSLSQLNTGELFF. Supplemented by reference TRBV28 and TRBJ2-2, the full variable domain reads DVKVTQSSRYLVKRTGEKVFLECVQDMDHENMFWYRQDPGLGLRLIYFSYDVKMKEKGDIPEGYSVSREKKERFSLILESASTNQTSMYLCASSLSQLNTGELFFGEGSRLTVL.

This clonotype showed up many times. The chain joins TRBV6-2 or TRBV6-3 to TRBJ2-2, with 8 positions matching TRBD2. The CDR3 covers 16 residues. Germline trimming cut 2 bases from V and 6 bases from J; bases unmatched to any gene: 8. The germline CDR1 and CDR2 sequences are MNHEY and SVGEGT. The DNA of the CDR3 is TGTGCCAGCAGTTACCCACCGGGAGGGACGTCCGGGGAGCTGTTTTTT. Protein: CASSYPPGGTSGELFF.

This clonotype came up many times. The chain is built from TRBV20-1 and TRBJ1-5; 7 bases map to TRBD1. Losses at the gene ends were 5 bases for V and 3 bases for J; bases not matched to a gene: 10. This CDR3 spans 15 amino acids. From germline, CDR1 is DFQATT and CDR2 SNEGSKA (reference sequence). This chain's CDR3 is CSAYPATGANQPQHF. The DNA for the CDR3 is TGCAGTGCTTATCCCGCAACAGGGGCCAATCAGCCCCAGCATTTT.

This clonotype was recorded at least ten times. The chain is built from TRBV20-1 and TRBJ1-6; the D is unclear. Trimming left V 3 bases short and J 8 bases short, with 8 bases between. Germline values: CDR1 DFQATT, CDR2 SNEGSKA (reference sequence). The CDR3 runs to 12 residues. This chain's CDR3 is CSASSGDSPLHF. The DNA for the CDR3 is TGCAGTGCTAGTAGCGGGGATTCACCCCTCCACTTT.

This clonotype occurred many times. The CDR3 reads CASTPQANGYTF. CDR3 DNA sequence: TGTGCCAGCACCCCTCAGGCGAATGGCTACACCTTC. The chain couples TRBV12-3 or TRBV12-4 to TRBJ1-2; D remains ambiguous. Trimming cost V 7 bases and J 6 bases, with 12 bases left between them. This CDR3 has 12 amino acids.

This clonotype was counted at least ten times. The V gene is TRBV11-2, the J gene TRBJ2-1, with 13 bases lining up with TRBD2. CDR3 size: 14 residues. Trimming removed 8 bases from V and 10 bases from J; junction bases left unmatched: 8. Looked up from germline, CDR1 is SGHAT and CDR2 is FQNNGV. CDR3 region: CASEPGTSGNEQFF. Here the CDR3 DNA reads TGTGCCAGCGAACCCGGGACTAGCGGGAACGAGCAGTTCTTC. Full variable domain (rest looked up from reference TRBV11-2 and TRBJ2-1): EAGVAQSPRYKIIEKRQSVAFWCNPISGHATLYWYQQILGQGPKLLIQFQNNGVVDDSQLPKDRFSAERLKGVDSTLKIQPAKLEDSAVYLCASEPGTSGNEQFFGPGTRLTVL.

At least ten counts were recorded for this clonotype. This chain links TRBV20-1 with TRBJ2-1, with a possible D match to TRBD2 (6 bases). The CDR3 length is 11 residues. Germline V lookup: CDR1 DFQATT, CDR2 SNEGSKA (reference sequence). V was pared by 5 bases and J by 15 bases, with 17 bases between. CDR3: CSASSSRAGFF. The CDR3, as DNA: TGCAGTGCTTCAAGCTCCCGAGCGGGGTTCTTC.

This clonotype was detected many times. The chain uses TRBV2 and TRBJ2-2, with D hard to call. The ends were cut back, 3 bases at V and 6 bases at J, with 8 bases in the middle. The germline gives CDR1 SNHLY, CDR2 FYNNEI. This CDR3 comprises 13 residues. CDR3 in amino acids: CASSDLHSGELFF. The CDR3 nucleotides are TGTGCCAGCAGTGACCTCCATTCCGGGGAGCTGTTTTTT.

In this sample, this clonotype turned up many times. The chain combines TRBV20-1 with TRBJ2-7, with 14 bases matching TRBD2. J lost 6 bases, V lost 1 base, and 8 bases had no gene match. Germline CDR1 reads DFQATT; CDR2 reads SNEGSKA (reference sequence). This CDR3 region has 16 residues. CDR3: CSARGGLAGGLFEQYF. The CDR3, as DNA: TGCAGTGCTAGAGGCGGACTAGCGGGAGGCCTCTTCGAGCAGTACTTC.

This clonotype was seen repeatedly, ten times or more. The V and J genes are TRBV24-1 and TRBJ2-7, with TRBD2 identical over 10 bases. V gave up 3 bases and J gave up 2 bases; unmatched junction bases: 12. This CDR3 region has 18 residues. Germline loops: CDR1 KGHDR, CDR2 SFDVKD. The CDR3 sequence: CATSDSSASGRNPYEQYF. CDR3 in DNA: TGTGCCACCAGTGATAGCTCCGCTAGCGGGAGAAATCCCTACGAGCAGTACTTC.

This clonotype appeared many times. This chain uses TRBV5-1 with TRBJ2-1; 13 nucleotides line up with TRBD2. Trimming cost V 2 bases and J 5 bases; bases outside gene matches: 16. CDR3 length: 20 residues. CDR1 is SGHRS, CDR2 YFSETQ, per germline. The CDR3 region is CASSLRSGLAGSGINNEQFF. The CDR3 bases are TGCGCCAGCAGCTTAAGATCGGGACTAGCGGGATCGGGTATCAACAATGAGCAGTTCTTC.

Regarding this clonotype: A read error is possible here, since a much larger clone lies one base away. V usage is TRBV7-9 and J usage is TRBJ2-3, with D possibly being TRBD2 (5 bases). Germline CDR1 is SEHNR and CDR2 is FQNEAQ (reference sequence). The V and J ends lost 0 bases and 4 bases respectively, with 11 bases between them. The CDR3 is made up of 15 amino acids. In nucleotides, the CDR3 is TGTGCCAGCAGCTTAGCGGGAGAGGGAGCAGATACGCAGTATTTT. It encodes CASSLAGEGADTQYF.

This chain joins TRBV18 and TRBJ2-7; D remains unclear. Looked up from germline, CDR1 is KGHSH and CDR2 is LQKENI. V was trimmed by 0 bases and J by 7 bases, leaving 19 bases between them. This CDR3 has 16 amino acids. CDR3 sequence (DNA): TGTGCCAGCTCACCACCGAGAAGCGCCTCTCGCGCGGAGCAGTACTTC. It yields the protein CASSPPRSASRAEQYF.

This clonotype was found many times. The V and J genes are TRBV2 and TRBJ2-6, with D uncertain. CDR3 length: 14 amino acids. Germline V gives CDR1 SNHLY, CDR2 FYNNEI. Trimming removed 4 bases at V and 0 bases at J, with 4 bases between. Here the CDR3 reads CASSGGSGANVLTF. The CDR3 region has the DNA TGTGCCAGCAGTGGAGGCTCTGGGGCCAACGTCCTGACTTTC.

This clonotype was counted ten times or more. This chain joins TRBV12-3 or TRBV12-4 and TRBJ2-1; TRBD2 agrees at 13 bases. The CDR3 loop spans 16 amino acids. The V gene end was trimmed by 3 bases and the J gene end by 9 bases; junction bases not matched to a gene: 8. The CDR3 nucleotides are TGTGCCAGCAGTTTGGGAGGACTAGCGGGAGCAGTTGAGCAGTTCTTC. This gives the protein CASSLGGLAGAVEQFF.

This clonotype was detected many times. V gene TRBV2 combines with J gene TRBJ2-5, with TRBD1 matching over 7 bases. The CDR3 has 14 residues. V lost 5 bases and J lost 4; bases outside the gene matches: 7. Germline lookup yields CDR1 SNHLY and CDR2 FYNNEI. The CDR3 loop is CASSWDRGIETQYF. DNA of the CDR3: TGTGCCAGCAGTTGGGACAGAGGGATAGAGACCCAGTACTTC.

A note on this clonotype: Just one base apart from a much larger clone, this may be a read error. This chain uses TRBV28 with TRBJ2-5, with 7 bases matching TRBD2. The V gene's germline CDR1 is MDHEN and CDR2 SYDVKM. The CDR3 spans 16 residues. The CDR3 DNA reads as TGTGCCAGCACCTCTGAGGGAGGGGAAGCACAAGAGACCCAGTGCTTC. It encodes CASTSEGGEAQETQCF.

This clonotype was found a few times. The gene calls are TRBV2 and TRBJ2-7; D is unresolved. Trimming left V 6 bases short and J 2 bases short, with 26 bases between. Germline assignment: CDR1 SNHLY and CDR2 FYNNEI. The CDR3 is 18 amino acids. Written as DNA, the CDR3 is TGTGCCAGCAGCGCCCGGACCCCTGCCGCCCCCCCGGCCTACGAGCAGTACTTC. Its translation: CASSARTPAAPPAYEQYF.

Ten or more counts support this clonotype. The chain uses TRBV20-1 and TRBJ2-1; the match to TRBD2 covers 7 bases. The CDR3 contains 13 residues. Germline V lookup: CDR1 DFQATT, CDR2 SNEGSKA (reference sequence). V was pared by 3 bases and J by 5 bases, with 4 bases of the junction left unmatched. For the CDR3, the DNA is TGCAGTGCTAGTCTCGCGGGGGACAATGAGCAGTTCTTC. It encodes CSASLAGDNEQFF.

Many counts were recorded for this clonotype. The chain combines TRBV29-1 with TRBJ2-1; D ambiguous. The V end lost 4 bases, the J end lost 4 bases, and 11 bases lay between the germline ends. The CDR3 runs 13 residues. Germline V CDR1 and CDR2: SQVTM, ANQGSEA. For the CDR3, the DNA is TGCAGCGTTGTGCCAGGTTTGTACAATGAGCAGTTCTTC. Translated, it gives CSVVPGLYNEQFF.